What follows are 10 T cell receptor beta chains derived from one specimen sequenced in a study of metastatic and nonmetastatic thyroid tumors. Until they underwent thyroid surgery, no patient had received any treatment. TCRdb re-analyzed the PCR reads using MiXCR. Seen here are over 25,000 clones, about 20% observed once, and the top ten hold 6.5% to 8%. Sequenced input: blood. Every receptor here comes from a female donor with papillary thyroid cancer or a benign thyroid nodule (not recorded which). Some clones in this sample may be carry-over from other donors' samples.

V is TRBV7-9 and J is TRBJ2-7; D might be TRBD2 (6 bases). V was trimmed by 0 bases and J by 8 bases, leaving 17 bases between them. Looked up from germline, CDR1 is SEHNR and CDR2 is FQNEAQ (reference sequence). The CDR3 length is 15 residues. As DNA, the CDR3 is TGTGCCAGCAGCTTAGCCCAGGGAGGTATATTCAAGCAGTACTTC. As protein: CASSLAQGGIFKQYF.

This clone was seen a few times. V usage is TRBV30 and J usage is TRBJ1-5; D call uncertain. CDR3 length equals 13 residues. Germline V gene data show CDR1 as GTSNPN and CDR2 as SVGIG (reference sequence). With 1 base removed from V and 4 bases from J, the gap between germline ends came to 8 bases. The CDR3 nucleotides read TGTGCCTGGAGTGGGCAGTATAATCAGCCCCAGCATTTT. Its protein is CAWSGQYNQPQHF.

In this sample, this clone turned up a few times. The chain uses TRBV12-3 or TRBV12-4 and TRBJ2-7, with 10 bases matching TRBD1. CDR3 length: 14 residues. Germline trimming cut 5 bases from V and 1 base from J; bases unmatched to any gene: 2. CDR3 sequence (DNA): TGTGCCAGCAGTGGACAGGGGGTTTCCTACGAGCAGTACTTC. Protein product: CASSGQGVSYEQYF.

The table lists this clone with many counts. The genes are TRBV7-2 and TRBJ2-2; 10 bases match TRBD2. The CDR3 totals 14 residues. V dropped 5 bases and J dropped 5; count of bases not matched to a gene: 2. Germline V CDR1 and CDR2: SGHTA, FQGNSA. The CDR3 nucleotides are TGTGCCAGCAGCGCGGGACTAGCGACCGGGGAGCTGTTTTTT. Its protein is CASSAGLATGELFF.

The V and J genes are TRBV11-2 and TRBJ2-2, with 8 nucleotides matching TRBD1. This CDR3 is 16 amino acids long. Germline values: CDR1 SGHAT, CDR2 FQNNGV. With 5 bases clipped from V and 1 base from J, the junction kept 6 bases outside the gene matches. The CDR3 reads CASSLGQGWNTGELFF. In DNA, the CDR3 is TGTGCCAGCAGCCTAGGACAGGGTTGGAACACCGGGGAGCTGTTTTTT. The entire variable domain, with the rest obtained from reference TRBV11-2 and TRBJ2-2, is as follows: EAGVAQSPRYKIIEKRQSVAFWCNPISGHATLYWYQQILGQGPKLLIQFQNNGVVDDSQLPKDRFSAERLKGVDSTLKIQPAKLEDSAVYLCASSLGQGWNTGELFFGEGSRLTVL.

In its sample, this clone was seen many times. V is TRBV5-4 and J is TRBJ1-4; possible D gene TRBD1, 5 bases. The germline V and J ends were trimmed by 4 bases and 7 bases, with 17 bases remaining between them. The V gene's germline CDR1 is SGHNT and CDR2 YYREEE (reference sequence). The CDR3 length is 15 residues. DNA for the CDR3: TGTGCCAGCAGCCTTAGCGGGGGAGTTCCTGAAAAACTGTTTTTT. Its translation is CASSLSGGVPEKLFF.

This clone was seen at least ten times. The rearrangement uses TRBV2 and TRBJ1-3, with D perhaps matching TRBD1 (5 bases). With 3 bases removed from V and 0 bases from J, the gap between germline ends came to 12 bases. The CDR3 is 16 residues long. From germline, CDR1 is SNHLY and CDR2 FYNNEI. DNA of the CDR3: TGTGCCAGCAGTGATCCGGGGCTCCCCTCTGGAAACACCATATATTTT. Its protein is CASSDPGLPSGNTIYF.

The chain carries TRBV20-1 and TRBJ2-5, with 9 nucleotides matching TRBD2. This CDR3 has 17 residues. Per the germline V gene, CDR1 is DFQATT and CDR2 is SNEGSKA (reference sequence). V trimming: 6 bases; J trimming: 4 bases; junction bases outside the gene matches: 18. The CDR3 here is CSAPRTSVGAWGETQYF. As DNA, the CDR3 is TGCAGTGCCCCTCGGACTAGCGTGGGGGCCTGGGGAGAGACCCAGTACTTC.

V usage is TRBV5-1 and J usage is TRBJ2-2, with 8 bases that match TRBD1. Germline loops: CDR1 SGHRS, CDR2 YFSETQ. CDR3 length: 14 residues. J gave up 5 bases and V 4 bases, and 4 bases lay outside the gene matches. CDR3 protein: CASSVDRGTGELFF. The CDR3 DNA reads TGCGCCAGCAGCGTTGACAGGGGAACCGGGGAGCTGTTTTTT. Drawing the rest from reference TRBV5-1 and TRBJ2-2, the complete variable domain is KAGVTQTPRYLIKTRGQQVTLSCSPISGHRSVSWYQQTPGQGLQFLFEYFSETQRNKGNFPGRFSGRQFSNSRSEMNVSTLELGDSALYLCASSVDRGTGELFFGEGSRLTVL.

This clone has only a few counts. The J gene is TRBJ2-1, the V gene TRBV6-2 or TRBV6-3, with a weak D call TRBD2 (6 bases). The germline V gene encodes CDR1 MNHEY and CDR2 SVGEGT. This CDR3 has 14 amino acids. V lost 4 bases to trimming and J lost 9 bases, with 16 bases between them. In DNA, the CDR3 is TGTGCCAGCAGTTGGGAGGTTGGTAATAGTGAGCAGTTCTTC. Translated: CASSWEVGNSEQFF.